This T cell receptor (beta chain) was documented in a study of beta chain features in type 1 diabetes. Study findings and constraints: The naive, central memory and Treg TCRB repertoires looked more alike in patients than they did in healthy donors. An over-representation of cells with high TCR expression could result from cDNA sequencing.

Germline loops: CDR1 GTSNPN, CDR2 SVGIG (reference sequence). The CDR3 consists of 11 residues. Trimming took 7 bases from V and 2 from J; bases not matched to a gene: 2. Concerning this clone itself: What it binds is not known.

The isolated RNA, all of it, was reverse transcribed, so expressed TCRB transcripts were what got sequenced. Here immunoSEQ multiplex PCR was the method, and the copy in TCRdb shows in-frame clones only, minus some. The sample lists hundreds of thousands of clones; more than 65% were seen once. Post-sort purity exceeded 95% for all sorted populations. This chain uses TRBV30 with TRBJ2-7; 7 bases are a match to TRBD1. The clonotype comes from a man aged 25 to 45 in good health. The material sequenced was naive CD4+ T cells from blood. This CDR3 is CAFGTAYEQYF. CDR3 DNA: TGTGCCTTCGGGACAGCCTACGAGCAGTACTTC.